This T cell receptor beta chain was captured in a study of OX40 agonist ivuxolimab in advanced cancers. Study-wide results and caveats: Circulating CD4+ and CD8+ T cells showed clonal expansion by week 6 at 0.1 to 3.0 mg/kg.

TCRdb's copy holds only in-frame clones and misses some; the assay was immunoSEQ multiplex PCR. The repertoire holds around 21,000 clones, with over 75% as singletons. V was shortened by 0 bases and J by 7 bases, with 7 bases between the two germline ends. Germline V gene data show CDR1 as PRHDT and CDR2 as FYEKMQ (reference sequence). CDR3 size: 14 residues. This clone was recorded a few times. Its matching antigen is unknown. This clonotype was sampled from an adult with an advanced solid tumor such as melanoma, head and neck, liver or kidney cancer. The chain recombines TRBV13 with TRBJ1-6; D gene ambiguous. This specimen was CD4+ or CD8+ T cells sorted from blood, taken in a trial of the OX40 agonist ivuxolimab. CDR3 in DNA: TGTGCCAGCAGCTTAGGCCAGCTCAATTCACCCCTCCACTTT. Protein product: CASSLGQLNSPLHF.